One T cell receptor beta chain is described in this entry. Repertoires were generated with immunoSEQ multiplex PCR, while TCRdb's copy carries only in-frame clones and drops some. The table shows about 73,000 clones, with about 90% occurring only once. This record belongs to a study of OX40 agonist ivuxolimab in advanced cancers. This sequence was found in an adult with an advanced solid tumor such as melanoma, head and neck, liver or kidney cancer. The sample in question was CD4+ or CD8+ T cells sorted from blood, obtained in a trial of the OX40 agonist ivuxolimab.

The CDR3 here is CASSENSGRARETQYF. In DNA, the CDR3 is TGTGCCAGCAGCGAAAATAGCGGGAGGGCCCGGGAGACCCAGTACTTC. The chain uses TRBV7-9 and TRBJ2-5; TRBD2 matches 11 bases. The CDR3 covers 16 residues. Germline assignment: CDR1 SEHNR and CDR2 FQNEAQ (reference sequence). J was trimmed by 5 bases and V by 5 bases; bases with no gene match: 10.